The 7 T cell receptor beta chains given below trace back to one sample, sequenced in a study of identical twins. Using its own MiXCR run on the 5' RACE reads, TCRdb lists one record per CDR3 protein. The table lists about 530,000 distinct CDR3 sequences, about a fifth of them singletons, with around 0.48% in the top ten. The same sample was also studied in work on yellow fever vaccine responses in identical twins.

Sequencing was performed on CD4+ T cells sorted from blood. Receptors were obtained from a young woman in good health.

The CDR3 region is CSAIKPGQVIHEQFF. DNA of the CDR3: TGCAGTGCTATTAAACCGGGACAGGTTATTCATGAGCAGTTCTTC. The V and J genes are TRBV20-1 and TRBJ2-1, with TRBD1 matching over 8 bases. CDR3 length equals 15 residues. V lost 4 bases, J lost 8 bases, and 13 bases stayed unmatched. Germline V gene sequence: CDR1 DFQATT, CDR2 SNEGSKA (reference sequence).

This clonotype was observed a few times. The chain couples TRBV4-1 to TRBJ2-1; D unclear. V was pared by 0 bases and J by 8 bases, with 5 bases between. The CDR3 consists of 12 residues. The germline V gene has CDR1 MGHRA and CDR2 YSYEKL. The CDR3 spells CASSQDHYEQFF. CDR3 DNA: TGCGCCAGCAGCCAAGACCACTATGAGCAGTTCTTC.

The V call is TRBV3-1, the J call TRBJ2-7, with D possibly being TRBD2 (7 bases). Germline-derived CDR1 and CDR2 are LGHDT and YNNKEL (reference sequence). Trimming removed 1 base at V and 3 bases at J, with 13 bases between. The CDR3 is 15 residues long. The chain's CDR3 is CASSQAGAGVYEQYF. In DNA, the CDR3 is TGTGCCAGCAGCCAAGCGGGGGCGGGAGTCTACGAGCAGTACTTC.

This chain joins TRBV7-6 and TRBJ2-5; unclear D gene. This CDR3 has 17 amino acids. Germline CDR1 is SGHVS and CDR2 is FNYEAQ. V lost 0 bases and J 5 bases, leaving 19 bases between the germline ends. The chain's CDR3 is CASSLASGVNIRETQYF. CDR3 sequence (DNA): TGTGCCAGCAGCTTAGCATCGGGTGTAAATATAAGGGAGACCCAGTACTTC.

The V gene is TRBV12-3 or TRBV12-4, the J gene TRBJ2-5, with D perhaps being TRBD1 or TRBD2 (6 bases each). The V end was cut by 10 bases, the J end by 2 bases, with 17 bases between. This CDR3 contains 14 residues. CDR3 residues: CATTGAGRQETQYF. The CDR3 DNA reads TGTGCCACAACGGGGGCGGGACGGCAAGAGACCCAGTACTTC.

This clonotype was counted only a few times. CDR3 nucleotides: TGTGCCAGCAGCTTATTCGTTCCAGGGGGAGGGGAAAAACTGTTTTTT. Translated, it gives CASSLFVPGGGEKLFF. The V gene is TRBV7-9, the J gene TRBJ1-4; 7 bases map to TRBD1. CDR1 is SEHNR, CDR2 FQNEAQ, per germline (reference sequence). The CDR3 runs to 16 residues. With 2 bases clipped from V and 8 bases from J, the junction kept 11 bases outside the gene matches.

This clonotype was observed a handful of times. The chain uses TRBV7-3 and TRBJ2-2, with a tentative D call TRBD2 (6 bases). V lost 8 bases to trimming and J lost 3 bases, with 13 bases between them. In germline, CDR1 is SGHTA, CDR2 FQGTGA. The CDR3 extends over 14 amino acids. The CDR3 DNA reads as TGTGCCAGCCGTAGGGAGGTTGACACCGGGGAGCTGTTTTTT. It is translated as CASRREVDTGELFF.